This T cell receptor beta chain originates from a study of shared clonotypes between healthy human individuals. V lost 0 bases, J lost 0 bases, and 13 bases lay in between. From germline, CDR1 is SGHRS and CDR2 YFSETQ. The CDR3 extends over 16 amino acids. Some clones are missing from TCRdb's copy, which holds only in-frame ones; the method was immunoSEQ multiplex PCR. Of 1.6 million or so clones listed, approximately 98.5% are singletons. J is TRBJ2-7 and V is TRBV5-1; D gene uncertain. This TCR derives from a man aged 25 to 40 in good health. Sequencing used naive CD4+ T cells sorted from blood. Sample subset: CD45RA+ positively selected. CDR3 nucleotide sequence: TGCGCCAGCAGCTTGGACCCAGTTTCGGTCTCCTACGAGCAGTACTTC. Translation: CASSLDPVSVSYEQYF.